Presented here are 3 T cell receptor beta chains from one specimen sequenced in a study of cytomegalovirus exposure and HLA in healthy donors. The PCR used 60 Vbeta and 13 Jbeta primers. The repertoire was sequenced with immunoSEQ multiplex PCR; TCRdb's copy has only in-frame clones and lacks some. The data hold 150,000 to 200,000 clones, with more than 60% observed a single time. Sequenced input: PBMCs. These receptors all stem from a man aged 25 to 45 in good health and CMV-seropositive.

This clone was recorded a few times. This chain uses TRBV5-1 with TRBJ1-1; D is unclear. V was cut by 4 bases and J by 1 base, with 8 bases left in between. Germline V CDR1 and CDR2: SGHRS, YFSETQ. The CDR3 totals 13 residues. CDR3: CASSLEQNTEAFF. The CDR3 DNA sequence: TGCGCCAGCAGCCTGGAACAGAACACTGAAGCTTTCTTT.

CDR3 protein: CASSFTGTSGYNEQFF. CDR3 sequence (DNA): TGTGCCAGCAGCTTCACCGGGACTAGCGGTTACAATGAGCAGTTCTTC. The J gene is TRBJ2-1, the V gene TRBV13, with 11 bases matching TRBD2. This CDR3 comprises 16 residues. Germline CDR1 is PRHDT and CDR2 is FYEKMQ (reference sequence). The V and J ends lost 3 bases and 4 bases, in that order; junction bases with no gene match: 5.

This clone has just one count. The chain carries TRBV11-2 and TRBJ1-4; TRBD1 matches at 7 bases. The CDR3 is made up of 16 amino acids. CDR1 SGHAT and CDR2 FQNNGV come from the germline V gene. After removal of 3 bases from V and 11 bases from J, the junction contained 15 bases not matched to a gene. CDR3 sequence reads: CASSLRRTGGGGKLFF. The CDR3 DNA is TGTGCCAGCAGCTTGAGAAGGACAGGCGGAGGGGGGAAACTGTTTTTT.